Detailed here is one T cell receptor (beta chain). What it recognizes is unknown. This CDR3 comprises 12 residues. Germline loops: CDR1 KGHSH, CDR2 LQKENI. The V and J ends lost 1 base and 8 bases respectively, with 6 bases between them. This sample is part of a study of T-cell reconstitution after alpha-beta-depleted transplantation in children. The TCRbeta library was prepared with unique molecular identifiers. Each CDR3 protein is one row after TCRdb ran MiXCR on the PCR reads. The sample lists about 540,000 distinct CDR3 sequences; 25% to 30% were seen once. Whole-study findings and limits: Diversity and T-cell counts at one year after transplant derived mostly from new T cells. Several hundred graft clones that had expanded were reportedly the source of alpha-beta T cells about two months after transplant.

V and J are TRBV18 and TRBJ1-3, with D tentatively TRBD1 (5 bases). This sequence originates from a boy in the first two years of life with Wiskott-Aldrich syndrome, due to receive a stem cell transplant. The sequences come from PBMCs, collected before TCRalphabeta/CD19-depleted stem cell transplant. The CDR3 spells CASSPLGDTIYF. The CDR3 DNA reads as TGTGCCAGCTCACCACTGGGGGACACCATATATTTT.